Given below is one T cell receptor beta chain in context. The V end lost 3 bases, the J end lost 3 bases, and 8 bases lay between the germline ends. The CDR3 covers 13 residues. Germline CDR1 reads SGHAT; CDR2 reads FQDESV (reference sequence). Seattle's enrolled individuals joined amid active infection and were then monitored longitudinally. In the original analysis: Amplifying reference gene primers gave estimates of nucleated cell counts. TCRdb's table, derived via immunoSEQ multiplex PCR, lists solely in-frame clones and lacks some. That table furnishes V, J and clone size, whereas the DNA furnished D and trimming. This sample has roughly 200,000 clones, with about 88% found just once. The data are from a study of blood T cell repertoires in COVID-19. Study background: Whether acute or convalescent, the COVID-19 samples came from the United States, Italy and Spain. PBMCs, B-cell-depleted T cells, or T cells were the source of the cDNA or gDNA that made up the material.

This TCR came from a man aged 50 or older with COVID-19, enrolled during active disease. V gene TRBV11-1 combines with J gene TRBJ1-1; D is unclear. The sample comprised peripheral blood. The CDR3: CASSFGWDTEAFF. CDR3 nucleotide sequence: TGTGCCAGCAGCTTCGGGTGGGACACTGAAGCTTTCTTT.